The entry that follows covers one TCR beta chain sequence. Its target is not known. This entry belongs to a study of T cell responses to AZD1222 COVID-19 vaccine. Overall study findings and caveats: Females made up more of the donors, who were largely white British, and clonal diversity may have come out too low. The repertoires were collected only after the peak T cell response.

Trimming took 6 bases from V and 0 from J, leaving 8 bases between them. The CDR3 totals 12 residues. CDR1 is SQVTM and CDR2 is ANQGSEA in the germline V gene. Method: immunoSEQ multiplex PCR; TCRdb's copy keeps in-frame clones and lacks some. The sample lists 150,000 to 200,000 clones, roughly 92% occurring once. The sample here was peripheral blood, taken 28 days after the second AZD1222 dose. The chain has TRBV29-1 and TRBJ1-2; D gene ambiguous. The clonotype was recovered from an adult who received the AZD1222 COVID-19 vaccine. This CDR3 reads CSVSKANYGYTF. In DNA form, the CDR3 reads TGCAGCGTGAGTAAAGCTAACTATGGCTACACCTTC.